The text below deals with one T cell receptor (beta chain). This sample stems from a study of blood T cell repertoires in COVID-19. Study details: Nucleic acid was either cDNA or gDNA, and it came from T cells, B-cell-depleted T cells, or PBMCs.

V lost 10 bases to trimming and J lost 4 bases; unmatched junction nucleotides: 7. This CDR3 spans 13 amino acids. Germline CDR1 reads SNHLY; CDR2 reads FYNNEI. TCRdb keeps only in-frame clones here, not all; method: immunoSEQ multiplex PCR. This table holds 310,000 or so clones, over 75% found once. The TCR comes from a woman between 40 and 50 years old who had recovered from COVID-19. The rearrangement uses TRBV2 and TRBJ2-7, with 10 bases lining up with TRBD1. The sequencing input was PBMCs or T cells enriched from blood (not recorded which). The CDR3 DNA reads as TGTGCCACCATCCGGGACAGGGGTTACGAGCAGTACTTC. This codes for CATIRDRGYEQYF.